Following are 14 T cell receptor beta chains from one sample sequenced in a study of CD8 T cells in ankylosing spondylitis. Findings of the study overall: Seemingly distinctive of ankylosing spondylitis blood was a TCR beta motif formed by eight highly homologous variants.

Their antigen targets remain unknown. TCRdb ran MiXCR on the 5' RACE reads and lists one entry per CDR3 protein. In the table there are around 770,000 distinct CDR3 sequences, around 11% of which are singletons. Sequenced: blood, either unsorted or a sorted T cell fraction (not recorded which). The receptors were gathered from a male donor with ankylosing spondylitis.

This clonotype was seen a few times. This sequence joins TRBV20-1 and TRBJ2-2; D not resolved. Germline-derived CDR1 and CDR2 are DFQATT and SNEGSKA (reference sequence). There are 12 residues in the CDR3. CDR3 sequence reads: CTVRRFTGELFF. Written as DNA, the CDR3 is TGCACCGTAAGGCGGTTCACCGGGGAGCTGTTTTTT.

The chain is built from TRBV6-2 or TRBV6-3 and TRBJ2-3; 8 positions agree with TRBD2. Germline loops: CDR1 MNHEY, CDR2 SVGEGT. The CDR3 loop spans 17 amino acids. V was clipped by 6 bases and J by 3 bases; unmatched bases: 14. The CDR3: CASSPIPGLGLTDTQYF. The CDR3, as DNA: TGTGCCAGCAGCCCGATCCCGGGACTAGGGTTAACAGATACGCAGTATTTT.

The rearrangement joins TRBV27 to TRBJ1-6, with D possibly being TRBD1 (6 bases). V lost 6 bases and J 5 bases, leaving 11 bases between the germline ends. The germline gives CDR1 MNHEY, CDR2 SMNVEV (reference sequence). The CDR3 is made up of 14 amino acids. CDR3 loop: CASRLTGHNSPLHF. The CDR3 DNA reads TGTGCCAGCAGATTGACAGGCCATAATTCACCCCTCCACTTT.

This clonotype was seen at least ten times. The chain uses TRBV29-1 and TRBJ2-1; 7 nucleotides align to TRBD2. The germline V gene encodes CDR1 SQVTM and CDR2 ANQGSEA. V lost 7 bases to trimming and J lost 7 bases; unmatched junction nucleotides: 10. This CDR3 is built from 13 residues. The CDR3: CSAPSGYGNEQFF. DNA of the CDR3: TGCAGCGCTCCTAGCGGCTACGGAAATGAGCAGTTCTTC.

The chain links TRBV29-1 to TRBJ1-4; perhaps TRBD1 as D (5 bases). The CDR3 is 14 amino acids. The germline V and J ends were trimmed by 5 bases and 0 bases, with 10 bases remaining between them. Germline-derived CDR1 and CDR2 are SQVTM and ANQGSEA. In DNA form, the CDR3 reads TGCAGCGTTTGGGACGGAGCAACTAATGAAAAACTGTTTTTT. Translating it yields CSVWDGATNEKLFF.

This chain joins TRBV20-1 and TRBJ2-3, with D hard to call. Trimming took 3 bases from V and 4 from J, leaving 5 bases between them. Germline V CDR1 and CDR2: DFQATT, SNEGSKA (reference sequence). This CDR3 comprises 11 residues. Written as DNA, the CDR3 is TGCAGTGCTAGTCAAGCAGATACGCAGTATTTT. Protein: CSASQADTQYF.

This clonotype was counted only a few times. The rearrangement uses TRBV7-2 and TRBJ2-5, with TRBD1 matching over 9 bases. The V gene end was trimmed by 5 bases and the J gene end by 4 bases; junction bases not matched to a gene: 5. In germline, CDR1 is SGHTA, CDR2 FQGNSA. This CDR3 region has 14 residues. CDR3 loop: CASSHGTGRETQYF. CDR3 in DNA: TGTGCCAGCAGCCATGGGACAGGGAGAGAGACCCAGTACTTC. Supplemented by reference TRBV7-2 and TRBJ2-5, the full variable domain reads GAGVSQSPSNKVTEKGKDVELRCDPISGHTALYWYRQSLGQGLEFLIYFQGNSAPDKSGLPSDRFSAERTGGSVSTLTIQRTQQEDSAVYLCASSHGTGRETQYFGPGTRLLVL.

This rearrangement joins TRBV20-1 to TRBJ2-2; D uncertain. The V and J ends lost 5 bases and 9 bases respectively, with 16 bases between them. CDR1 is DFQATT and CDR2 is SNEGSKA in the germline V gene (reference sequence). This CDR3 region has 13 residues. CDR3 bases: TGCAGTGCTCATCAGGAAATTGGAAGGGAGCTGTTTTTT. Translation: CSAHQEIGRELFF.

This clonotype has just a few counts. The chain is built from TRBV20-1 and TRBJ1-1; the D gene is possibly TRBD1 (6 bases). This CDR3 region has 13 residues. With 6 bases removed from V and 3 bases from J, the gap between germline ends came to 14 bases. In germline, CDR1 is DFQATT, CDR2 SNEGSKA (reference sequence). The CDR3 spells CSARQDSDTEAFF. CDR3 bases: TGCAGTGCGCGACAGGACAGTGACACTGAAGCTTTCTTT.

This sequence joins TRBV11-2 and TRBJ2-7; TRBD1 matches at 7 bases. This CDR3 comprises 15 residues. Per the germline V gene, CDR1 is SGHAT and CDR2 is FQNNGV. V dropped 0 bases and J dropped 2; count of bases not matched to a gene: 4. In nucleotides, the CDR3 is TGTGCCAGCAGCTTAGATCACGGACAGGCCTACGAGCAGTACTTC. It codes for CASSLDHGQAYEQYF.

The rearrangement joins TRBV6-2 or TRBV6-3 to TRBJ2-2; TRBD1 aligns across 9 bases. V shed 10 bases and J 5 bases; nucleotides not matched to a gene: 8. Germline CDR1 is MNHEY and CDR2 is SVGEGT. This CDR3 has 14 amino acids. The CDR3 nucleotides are TGTGCCACAACGACAGGGGGGCGGACCGGGGAGCTGTTTTTT. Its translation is CATTTGGRTGELFF.

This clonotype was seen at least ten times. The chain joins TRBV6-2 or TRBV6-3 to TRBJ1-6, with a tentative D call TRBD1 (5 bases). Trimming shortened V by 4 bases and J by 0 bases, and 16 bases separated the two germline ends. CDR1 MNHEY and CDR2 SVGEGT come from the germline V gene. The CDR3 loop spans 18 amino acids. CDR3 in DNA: TGTGCCAGCAGTTTCAACAGGTTCCTCAGCTCCTATAATTCACCCCTCCACTTT. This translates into CASSFNRFLSSYNSPLHF.

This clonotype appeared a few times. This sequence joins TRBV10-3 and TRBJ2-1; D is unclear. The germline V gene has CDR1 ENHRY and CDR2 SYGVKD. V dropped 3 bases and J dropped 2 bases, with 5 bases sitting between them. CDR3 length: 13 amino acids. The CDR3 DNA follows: TGTGCCATCAGTGACTCCCCCTACAATGAGCAGTTCTTC. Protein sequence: CAISDSPYNEQFF.

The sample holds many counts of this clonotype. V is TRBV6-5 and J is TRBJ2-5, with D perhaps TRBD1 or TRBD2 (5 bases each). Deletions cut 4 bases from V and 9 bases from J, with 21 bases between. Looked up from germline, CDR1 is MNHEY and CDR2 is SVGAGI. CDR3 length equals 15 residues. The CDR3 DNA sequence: TGTGCCAGCAGTTCCGGGACCTCGGGGAATTCGGCCCAGTACTTC. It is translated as CASSSGTSGNSAQYF.